Reported below is one T cell receptor beta chain. Its antigen is currently not known. No base quality values were provided; no much bigger clone lies one nucleotide off. The entry originates in a study of blood T cell repertoires in COVID-19 (dated by TCRdb to 2019 to 2021). In terms of the full investigation: Samples covering the acute and convalescent phases of COVID-19 were provided by collaborators in the United States, Italy and Spain. The material from the prospective study consisted of cDNA or gDNA derived from T cells, B-cell-depleted T cells, or PBMCs. Subjects who had been exposed to COVID-19, were actively infected with it, or had recovered from it provided the deeply sampled blood TCRbeta repertoires that made up the dataset. The repertoires were released in a freely available public database meant as a resource for research on the immune response to SARS-CoV-2. The samples were drawn from the first 160 participants of the ongoing ImmuneRACE study and from some 1,300 subjects provided by 6 global collaborators. A de-identified subject ID, COVID-19 status, age in years and sex were almost always included in the sample metadata. Where available, HLA class I and class II types were taken from metadata supplied by the sample provider and were not determined by assay-based typing. Points the paper makes about the study in general: The amount of clinical and demographic metadata varied by source and participant and was provided uncurated.

TCRbeta CDR3 regions were amplified from genomic DNA using the immunoSEQ Assay, a bias-controlled multiplex PCR. The authors' analysis ran thus. The number of nucleated cells in each sample was estimated by amplification of reference gene primers within the assay. To quantify the absolute abundance of each unique TCRbeta CDR3 rearrangement, sequence reads were collapsed and filtered. For each sample, productive Simpson clonality was calculated as the square root of Simpson's diversity index over productive rearrangements. This immuneACCESS table, as held by TCRdb, lists in-frame sequences with V and J called but not all clones. Of the missing ones, under half trace to an unresolved V gene in checked studies; the others have no known cause. That table furnishes V, J and clone size, whereas the DNA furnished D and trimming. The sample table records 90,000 to 110,000 clones; approximately 90% of these occur just once. Together, the top ten hold 1.1% of the sample.

The CDR3 goes from the cysteine to the phenylalanine over 12 residues. The retained sequence is limited to the CDR3, 36 bases, with the frame set at the first base. The germline V gene (reference sequence) specifies LNHDA as CDR1 and SQIVND as CDR2. V and J are truncated by 11 bases and 1 base respectively, leaving an intervening sequence of 11 bases. Whole blood was collected in K2EDTA tubes by collaborating institutions according to the institutions' own protocols. For TCRbeta analysis, collaborators shipped samples as frozen whole blood, isolated PBMCs, or DNA extracted from either of those sample types.

The receptor chain draws on TRBV19 and TRBJ1-1, with the D gene uncertain. The sequence derives from a human donor in a cohort sampled during active COVID-19. Source material: peripheral blood. The nucleotide sequence is TGTGCCGTTGTCCGGGGGAACACTGAAGCTTTCTTT. It translates as CAVVRGNTEAFF.